Shown below are 23 T cell receptor beta chains from a single sample sequenced in a study of cytomegalovirus exposure and HLA in healthy donors. The PCR used 60 Vbeta and 13 Jbeta primers. Some clones are missing from TCRdb's copy, which holds only in-frame ones; the method was immunoSEQ multiplex PCR. The sample has roughly 200,000 clones. Specimen: PBMCs. The receptors stem from a girl aged 2 to 9 in good health and CMV-seropositive.

The CDR3 loop reads CASSYSGSLYNEQFF. The DNA for the CDR3 is TGTGCCAGCAGCTATAGCGGGAGTTTATACAATGAGCAGTTCTTC. The V and J genes are TRBV28 and TRBJ2-1, with 9 bases fitting TRBD2. Germline V gene lookup returns CDR1 MDHEN and CDR2 SYDVKM. This CDR3 comprises 15 residues. Trimming cost V 6 bases and J 4 bases; bases outside gene matches: 7.

The J gene is TRBJ2-3, the V gene TRBV5-6; D possibly corresponds to TRBD1 (5 bases). In germline, CDR1 is SGHDT, CDR2 YYEEEE. Trimming shortened V by 2 bases and J by 2 bases, and 12 bases separated the two germline ends. The CDR3 extends over 15 amino acids. The DNA for the CDR3 is TGTGCCAGCAGCTTCGGACACCAATACACAGATACGCAGTATTTT. Protein: CASSFGHQYTDTQYF.

The chain uses TRBV2 and TRBJ2-7, with D perhaps TRBD2 (5 bases). Looked up from germline, CDR1 is SNHLY and CDR2 is FYNNEI. This CDR3 comprises 12 residues. V lost 8 bases to trimming and J lost 6 bases, with 14 bases between them. In DNA, the CDR3 is TGTGCCAGCCTCAGAGGGATGGGCGAGCAGTACTTC. Translated: CASLRGMGEQYF.

The chain combines TRBV19 with TRBJ1-5; possible D gene TRBD1, 5 bases. The CDR3 totals 14 residues. Germline V gene data show CDR1 as LNHDA and CDR2 as SQIVND (reference sequence). V shed 4 bases and J shed 5 bases, with 12 bases lying between them. The CDR3 sequence: CASSSDSWDQPQHF. The CDR3 DNA sequence: TGTGCCAGTAGTAGTGACAGTTGGGATCAGCCCCAGCATTTT.

This rearrangement joins TRBV30 to TRBJ1-1, with 7 bases lining up with TRBD1. V lost 5 bases and J lost 3; bases outside the gene matches: 6. The CDR3 totals 13 residues. Germline-derived CDR1 and CDR2 are GTSNPN and SVGIG (reference sequence). The CDR3 region has the DNA TGTGCCTGGGGCAGGGGGGTGGACACTGAAGCTTTCTTT. Encoded protein: CAWGRGVDTEAFF.

This sequence joins TRBV7-2 and TRBJ1-1; 7 bases map to TRBD1. The trim removed 5 bases at V and 3 bases at J, leaving 3 bases unmatched. In germline, CDR1 is SGHTA, CDR2 FQGNSA. This CDR3 contains 13 residues. The CDR3 loop is CASSPDRDTEAFF. DNA for the CDR3: TGTGCCAGCAGCCCCGACAGGGACACTGAAGCTTTCTTT.

The chain joins TRBV11-3 to TRBJ2-7; possibly TRBD2 for D (6 bases). Trimming shortened V by 3 bases and J by 4 bases, and 10 bases separated the two germline ends. The germline V gene has CDR1 SGHNT and CDR2 YENEEA. The CDR3 consists of 13 residues. The CDR3 sequence: CASSFLGTYEQYF. In nucleotides, the CDR3 is TGTGCCAGCAGCTTTCTGGGGACTTACGAGCAGTACTTC.

J is TRBJ2-3 and V is TRBV5-4, with 10 bases fitting TRBD1. The CDR3 contains 18 residues. CDR1 and CDR2 from the germline V gene are SGHNT and YYREEE (reference sequence). The J segment lost 7 bases and the V segment lost 0 bases, leaving 14 bases of the junction unmatched. CDR3 bases: TGTGCCAGCAGCTTGGATACCGGGACAGGGGTATTCATGAATACGCAGTATTTT. Its protein product is CASSLDTGTGVFMNTQYF.

The V and J genes are TRBV27 and TRBJ2-7, with D possibly being TRBD2 (5 bases). Germline CDR1 is MNHEY and CDR2 is SMNVEV (reference sequence). V lost 2 bases and J lost 6, with 14 bases in between. The CDR3 is made up of 14 amino acids. The CDR3 loop reads CASSLAGLPLEQYF. Written as DNA, the CDR3 is TGTGCCAGCAGTTTAGCGGGCCTCCCCCTCGAGCAGTACTTC.

The chain joins TRBV5-6 to TRBJ2-3, with 7 bases identical to TRBD2. This CDR3 contains 17 residues. V trimming: 3 bases; J trimming: 1 base; junction bases outside the gene matches: 11. Looked up from germline, CDR1 is SGHDT and CDR2 is YYEEEE. CDR3 bases: TGTGCCAGCAGCTGGCCCTCTAGCGGCCTTCGCACAGATACGCAGTATTTT. This encodes CASSWPSSGLRTDTQYF.

The V and J genes are TRBV6-1 and TRBJ1-1, with TRBD1 matching 9 bases. The germline gives CDR1 MNHNS, CDR2 SASEGT. This CDR3 spans 14 amino acids. The trim removed 4 bases at V and 5 bases at J, leaving 5 bases unmatched. CDR3 in DNA: TGTGCCAGCAGTGGCAACAGGGGGCGGACTGAAGCTTTCTTT. Protein sequence: CASSGNRGRTEAFF.

The chain employs TRBV5-8 and TRBJ2-1, with D unresolved. The CDR3 contains 15 residues. The ends were cut back, 0 bases at V and 0 bases at J, with 7 bases in the middle. Germline-derived CDR1 and CDR2 are SGHTS and YDEGEE. The CDR3 DNA is TGTGCCAGCAGCTTGGAAGCGAGCTCCTACAATGAGCAGTTCTTC. The encoded protein is CASSLEASSYNEQFF.

By frequency, this clone registers medium-sized. The V gene is TRBV28, the J gene TRBJ1-2, with D possibly being TRBD1 (5 bases). The germline V and J ends were trimmed by 3 bases and 1 base, with 12 bases remaining between them. CDR1 and CDR2 (germline): MDHEN, SYDVKM. This CDR3 has 15 amino acids. CDR3 sequence reads: CASSFEQGLNYGYTF. CDR3 nucleotide sequence: TGTGCCAGCAGTTTTGAGCAGGGTCTTAACTATGGCTACACCTTC.

This chain links TRBV2 with TRBJ2-7, with 11 bases lining up with TRBD1. Germline V gene sequence: CDR1 SNHLY, CDR2 FYNNEI. This CDR3 is built from 18 residues. J lost 0 bases, V lost 6 bases, and 13 bases had no gene match. CDR3 nucleotides: TGTGCCAGCAGGAGAGGGACAGGGGGACCTGAGAGCTCCTACGAGCAGTACTTC. Protein: CASRRGTGGPESSYEQYF.

The rearrangement links TRBV7-9 to TRBJ2-5, with D perhaps TRBD1 (5 bases). V was cut by 4 bases and J by 2 bases, with 8 bases left in between. The CDR3 contains 13 residues. Germline loops: CDR1 SEHNR, CDR2 FQNEAQ (reference sequence). The CDR3 DNA reads as TGTGCCAGCAGCTCCGCAGGGCAAGAGACCCAGTACTTC. Protein product: CASSSAGQETQYF.

The chain carries TRBV7-3 and TRBJ2-2; a weak D match, TRBD1 (6 bases). The length of the CDR3 is 15 residues. Germline V gene data show CDR1 as SGHTA and CDR2 as FQGTGA. V was shortened by 4 bases and J by 3 bases, with 12 bases between the two germline ends. This CDR3 reads CASSSGTPDTGELFF. The DNA of the CDR3 is TGTGCCAGCAGCTCCGGGACACCAGACACCGGGGAGCTGTTTTTT.

The chain couples TRBV5-1 to TRBJ1-4; D may be TRBD1 (6 bases). Germline CDR1 reads SGHRS; CDR2 reads YFSETQ. The CDR3 consists of 14 residues. Deletions cut 7 bases from V and 6 bases from J, with 16 bases between. The CDR3 bases are TGCGCCAGCCAGCAACAGGGTTTCGATGAAAAACTGTTTTTT. Encoded protein: CASQQQGFDEKLFF. The whole variable domain, filled in from reference TRBV5-1 and TRBJ1-4, reads KAGVTQTPRYLIKTRGQQVTLSCSPISGHRSVSWYQQTPGQGLQFLFEYFSETQRNKGNFPGRFSGRQFSNSRSEMNVSTLELGDSALYLCASQQQGFDEKLFFGSGTQLSVL.

The chain employs TRBV27 and TRBJ1-2, with 7 bases identical to TRBD1. J lost 6 bases, V lost 6 bases, and 7 bases had no gene match. CDR1 MNHEY and CDR2 SMNVEV come from the germline V gene (reference sequence). The CDR3 sequence is 13 residues long. CDR3 sequence reads: CASSTRGGDGYTF. For the CDR3, the DNA is TGTGCCAGCAGCACGAGAGGGGGCGATGGCTACACCTTC.

V is TRBV19 and J is TRBJ1-1; D is possibly TRBD1 (6 bases). The germline V gene encodes CDR1 LNHDA and CDR2 SQIVND (reference sequence). V was pared by 7 bases and J by 3 bases, with 21 bases between. The length of the CDR3 is 16 residues. This CDR3 reads CASNLFPSGVHTEAFF. The CDR3 DNA reads TGTGCCAGTAATCTTTTTCCTTCAGGGGTGCACACTGAAGCTTTCTTT.

The V gene is TRBV23-1, the J gene TRBJ2-2; 8 bases are shared with TRBD1. TRBV23-1 is marked as an open reading frame, function uncertain. This CDR3 contains 22 residues. Germline trimming cut 1 base from V and 0 bases from J; bases unmatched to any gene: 19. In DNA, the CDR3 is TGCGCCAGCAGTCAATTGGGAGTGTCGGGGACAGGAGACCTCGCGAACACCGGGGAGCTGTTTTTT. Protein sequence: CASSQLGVSGTGDLANTGELFF.

In nucleotides, the CDR3 is TGTGCCAGCAGCTTAGTACAGGGCTATGAGCAGTTCTTC. Its translation: CASSLVQGYEQFF. The chain combines TRBV7-8 with TRBJ2-1, with a possible D match to TRBD1 (6 bases). This CDR3 is built from 13 residues. Looked up from germline, CDR1 is SGHVS and CDR2 is FQNEAQ. V shed 1 base and J shed 8 bases, with 9 bases lying between them.

V gene TRBV28 combines with J gene TRBJ1-1, with D uncertain. The CDR3 covers 14 residues. V was shortened by 8 bases and J by 4 bases, with 17 bases between the two germline ends. CDR1 is MDHEN, CDR2 SYDVKM, per germline. CDR3 sequence: CASSSGEGGTEAFF. The CDR3 region has the DNA TGTGCCAGCTCTTCGGGAGAGGGTGGCACTGAAGCTTTCTTT.

The V call is TRBV4-2, the J call TRBJ2-1, with TRBD2 matching over 12 bases. The junction had 5 bases not matched to a gene; V was cut back by 3 bases and J by 5 bases. The CDR3 has 16 amino acids. The germline V gene encodes CDR1 LGHNA and CDR2 YNFKEQ. The CDR3 reads CASSHSSGRDDNEQFF. The CDR3 bases are TGTGCCAGCAGCCATTCTAGCGGGAGGGACGACAATGAGCAGTTCTTC.